Presented here are 16 T cell receptor beta chains from one specimen sequenced in a study of T cell changes during pregnancy in multiple sclerosis. Only in-frame clones appear in the TCRdb table, and some are missing; sequencing was by immunoSEQ multiplex PCR. The repertoire holds some 70,000 clones, with about 91% as singletons. The starting material was peripheral blood, obtained in the first trimester of pregnancy. Every receptor here comes from a female donor with multiple sclerosis, enrolled in a pregnancy study.

The count of this clone is one. The J gene is TRBJ2-3, the V gene TRBV7-2, with TRBD2 identical over 13 bases. Germline-derived CDR1 and CDR2 are SGHTA and FQGNSA. The CDR3 consists of 16 residues. V was clipped by 4 bases and J by 6 bases; unmatched bases: 7. For the CDR3, the DNA is TGTGCCAGCAGCTCTAGGACTAGCGGGAGAATTGATACGCAGTATTTT. The encoded protein is CASSSRTSGRIDTQYF.

In the case of this clone: A junction boundary mismatches the germline segment, possibly from a read error. Here the CDR3 reads CASSRRDRGSAGCTF. As DNA, the CDR3 is TGCGCCAGCAGCCGAAGGGACAGAGGTAGTGCTGGCTGCACCTTC. The chain links TRBV5-1 to TRBJ1-2; 7 positions agree with TRBD1. Germline lookup yields CDR1 SGHRS and CDR2 YFSETQ. This CDR3 spans 15 amino acids.

This chain joins TRBV28 and TRBJ2-7; maybe TRBD2 (6 bases). This CDR3 region has 15 residues. Germline V lookup: CDR1 MDHEN, CDR2 SYDVKM. The V end was cut by 5 bases, the J end by 1 base, with 15 bases between. CDR3 coding DNA: TGTGCCAGCAGTCTGGGGTCTAGCGCGTCCTACGAGCAGTACTTC. Protein product: CASSLGSSASYEQYF.

A single count supports this clone. The J gene is TRBJ1-1, the V gene TRBV9; D is uncertain. V lost 4 bases, J lost 1 base, and 20 bases lay in between. In germline, CDR1 is SGDLS, CDR2 YYNGEE. The CDR3 contains 17 residues. In DNA, the CDR3 is TGTGCCAGCAGCATCGGACTCTTAGGCGAGAGGAACACTGAAGCTTTCTTT. Translating it yields CASSIGLLGERNTEAFF. The variable domain in full, completed from reference TRBV9 and TRBJ1-1, reads DSGVTQTPKHLITATGQRVTLRCSPRSGDLSVYWYQQSLDQGLQFLIQYYNGEERAKGNILERFSAQQFPDLHSELNLSSLELGDSALYFCASSIGLLGERNTEAFFGQGTRLTVV.

This chain links TRBV19 with TRBJ2-1; unclear D gene. The length of the CDR3 is 14 residues. The germline V gene has CDR1 LNHDA and CDR2 SQIVND (reference sequence). V was pared by 4 bases and J by 12 bases, with 19 bases between. The CDR3 is CASSTLTTWWWQFF. In DNA form, the CDR3 reads TGTGCCAGTAGTACCCTTACGACTTGGTGGTGGCAGTTCTTC.

The genes are TRBV19 and TRBJ2-1; D is possibly TRBD1 (7 bases). Germline CDR1 reads LNHDA; CDR2 reads SQIVND (reference sequence). CDR3 length equals 13 residues. V lost 4 bases and J lost 10, with 14 bases in between. This chain's CDR3 is CASSTEGAREQFF. Here the CDR3 DNA reads TGTGCCAGTAGTACGGAGGGGGCAAGGGAGCAGTTCTTC.

V usage is TRBV18 and J usage is TRBJ1-4; D is unclear. Per germline, CDR1 KGHSH and CDR2 LQKENI. The length of the CDR3 is 20 residues. V was pared by 6 bases and J by 8 bases, with 34 bases between. This chain's CDR3 is CASSLDAPGPSTAPSEKLFF. The CDR3 region has the DNA TGTGCCAGCTCCCTGGATGCTCCAGGCCCCTCTACCGCGCCCTCCGAAAAACTGTTTTTT. Variable domain in full (rest from reference TRBV18 and TRBJ1-4): NAGVMQNPRHLVRRRGQEARLRCSPMKGHSHVYWYRQLPEEGLKFMVYLQKENIIDESGMPKERFSAEFPKEGPSILRIQQVVRGDSAAYFCASSLDAPGPSTAPSEKLFFGSGTQLSVL.

This rearrangement joins TRBV4-2 to TRBJ1-4, with D perhaps matching TRBD1 (5 bases). V lost 3 bases and J lost 4, with 9 bases in between. The CDR3 runs to 14 residues. Germline CDR1 and CDR2: LGHNA and YNFKEQ. CDR3 loop: CASSQGGGNEKLFF. CDR3 bases: TGTGCCAGCAGCCAGGGGGGAGGTAATGAAAAACTGTTTTTT.

This chain connects TRBV19 to TRBJ2-5; TRBD2 aligns across 8 bases. The CDR3 sequence is 15 residues long. With 5 bases clipped from V and 1 base from J, the junction kept 6 bases outside the gene matches. CDR1 LNHDA and CDR2 SQIVND come from the germline V gene (reference sequence). The CDR3 sequence is CASSPSGGRQETQYF. The CDR3, as DNA: TGTGCCAGTAGTCCGAGCGGGGGACGCCAAGAGACCCAGTACTTC.

The chain couples TRBV27 to TRBJ2-3; D might be TRBD2 (6 bases). Trimming stripped 5 bases from V and 5 bases from J, with 14 bases between. CDR3 size: 14 residues. Per the germline V gene, CDR1 is MNHEY and CDR2 is SMNVEV (reference sequence). The CDR3 DNA follows: TGTGCCAGCAGTGGGGGACTGGTGCGAGATACGCAGTATTTT. Residues: CASSGGLVRDTQYF.

This chain joins TRBV7-8 and TRBJ1-1; D call uncertain. V gave up 1 base and J gave up 7 bases, with 10 bases separating them. Germline assignment: CDR1 SGHVS and CDR2 FQNEAQ. The CDR3 has 13 residues. The CDR3 sequence is CASSLDWESEAFF. The DNA of the CDR3 is TGTGCCAGCAGCTTAGACTGGGAGAGTGAAGCTTTCTTT.

The chain carries TRBV2 and TRBJ1-2; D is uncertain. The V gene's germline CDR1 is SNHLY and CDR2 FYNNEI. Trimming took 7 bases from V and 4 from J, leaving 10 bases between them. This CDR3 has 12 residues. The chain's CDR3 is CASTEGSYGYTF. The CDR3, as DNA: TGTGCCAGCACCGAAGGGAGCTATGGCTACACCTTC. Full variable domain (missing parts from reference TRBV2 and TRBJ1-2): EPEVTQTPSHQVTQMGQEVILRCVPISNHLYFYWYRQILGQKVEFLVSFYNNEISEKSEIFDDQFSVERPDGSNFTLKIRSTKLEDSAMYFCASTEGSYGYTFGSGTRLTVV.

The J gene is TRBJ2-6, the V gene TRBV5-6; TRBD2 matches at 9 bases. CDR3 length equals 16 residues. CDR1 SGHDT and CDR2 YYEEEE come from the germline V gene. After removal of 3 bases from V and 4 bases from J, the junction contained 5 bases not matched to a gene. In DNA, the CDR3 is TGTGCCAGCAGCTCCACGACTAGCGGCGGGGCCAACGTCCTGACTTTC. This codes for CASSSTTSGGANVLTF.

This sequence joins TRBV30 and TRBJ1-2, with D possibly being TRBD1 (6 bases). The CDR3 is 14 residues long. The V and J ends lost 3 bases and 1 base respectively, with 12 bases between them. CDR1 GTSNPN and CDR2 SVGIG come from the germline V gene (reference sequence). In DNA form, the CDR3 reads TGTGCCTGGAGCGCACAGGGTGTTAACTATGGCTACACCTTC. Protein product: CAWSAQGVNYGYTF.

CDR3 in amino acids: CASSWTANTEAFF. The CDR3 DNA sequence: TGCGCCAGCAGTTGGACAGCGAACACTGAAGCTTTCTTT. The gene calls are TRBV5-1 and TRBJ1-1; D is perhaps TRBD1 (6 bases). CDR1 SGHRS and CDR2 YFSETQ come from the germline V gene. V gave up 5 bases and J gave up 1 base, with 9 bases separating them. The CDR3 contains 13 residues.

The chain recombines TRBV27 with TRBJ2-7; 7 bases fit TRBD2. Germline V gene data show CDR1 as MNHEY and CDR2 as SMNVEV (reference sequence). The CDR3 extends over 14 amino acids. V gave up 5 bases and J gave up 5 bases; unmatched junction bases: 9. This CDR3 reads CASSAFNGRNEQYF. CDR3 bases: TGTGCCAGCAGTGCTTTTAACGGGAGGAACGAGCAGTACTTC.